These 22 T cell receptor beta chains came from one sample sequenced in a study of T cells expressing NK-cell markers. TCRdb re-called the 5' RACE reads and gives one entry per CDR3 protein, without DNA. This repertoire includes about 390,000 distinct CDR3 sequences. The specimen was blood T cells: a sorted CD56 or NKG2C T cell subset, CD4+ or CD8+ T cells, or bulk PBMC T cells (not recorded which). Receptors originate from a woman aged 45-60 years in good health.

The chain uses TRBV7-2 and TRBJ1-3. CDR1 SGHTA and CDR2 FQGNSA come from the germline V gene. This CDR3 has 13 amino acids. Here the CDR3 reads CASSLAPGNTIYF.

V gene TRBV4-1 combines with J gene TRBJ2-7. The CDR3 contains 15 residues. The V gene's germline CDR1 is MGHRA and CDR2 YSYEKL. The chain's CDR3 is CASSQVLEVTYEQYF.

CDR3 in amino acids: CSAFPGLAASTDTQYF. The J gene is TRBJ2-3, the V gene TRBV20-1; the TRBD2 assignment by TCRdb is unverifiable without DNA. This CDR3 is built from 16 residues. CDR1 DFQATT and CDR2 SNEGSKA come from the germline V gene (reference sequence).

This chain uses TRBV4-2 with TRBJ2-1; the TCRdb call, TRBD2, lacks DNA for checking. The germline V gene has CDR1 LGHNA and CDR2 YNFKEQ. The CDR3 is made up of 17 amino acids. The CDR3 sequence is CASSQVATVPSLHEQFF.

The chain combines TRBV6-5 with TRBJ2-1; the TCRdb D gene call, TRBD1, has no DNA to confirm it. CDR1 and CDR2 from the germline V gene are MNHEY and SVGAGI. The CDR3 spans 17 residues. The CDR3 is CASSSPSREASYNEQFF.

The chain is built from TRBV6-4 and TRBJ2-3; checking the TCRdb D call of TRBD1 is not possible without DNA. CDR3 length equals 13 residues. Germline V CDR1 and CDR2: MRHNA, SNTAGT. The CDR3 sequence: CASSRGPPDTQYF.

The chain carries TRBV20-1 and TRBJ2-5; TCRdb calls TRBD1, which cannot be checked without DNA. The CDR3 runs to 15 residues. CDR1 is DFQATT and CDR2 is SNEGSKA in the germline V gene (reference sequence). Here the CDR3 reads CSASLPQGNQETQYF.

This chain uses TRBV29-1 with TRBJ2-1; as DNA is missing, the TRBD1 call by TCRdb cannot be tested. The V gene's germline CDR1 is SQVTM and CDR2 ANQGSEA. The CDR3 length is 19 residues. CDR3 sequence: CSVEAFPGTGGRGYNEQFF.

The rearrangement links TRBV6-6 to TRBJ2-1; TCRdb outputs TRBD1, but without DNA this stays unchecked. CDR3 size: 13 residues. The germline V gene encodes CDR1 MNHNY and CDR2 SVGAGI (reference sequence). Here the CDR3 reads CASSYIPGLEQFF.

The rearrangement uses TRBV5-1 and TRBJ2-5; TCRdb proposes TRBD2, but this gene call is untestable without DNA. The CDR3 totals 16 residues. CDR1 and CDR2 (germline): SGHRS, YFSETQ. CDR3: CASSNGLAGVRETQYF.

CDR3 loop: CASTATGGFNIQYF. This rearrangement joins TRBV5-1 to TRBJ2-4; TCRdb outputs TRBD1, but without DNA this stays unchecked. The CDR3 totals 14 residues. From germline, CDR1 is SGHRS and CDR2 YFSETQ.

The chain recombines TRBV12-3 or TRBV12-4 with TRBJ1-3. The CDR3 has 14 amino acids. The CDR3 sequence is CATQRGGSGNTIYF.

V and J are TRBV5-1 and TRBJ2-7; checking the TCRdb D call of TRBD2 is not possible without DNA. The germline V gene encodes CDR1 SGHRS and CDR2 YFSETQ. The CDR3 extends over 14 amino acids. CDR3 region: CASSLTRSLHEQYF. Full variable domain (rest looked up from reference TRBV5-1 and TRBJ2-7): KAGVTQTPRYLIKTRGQQVTLSCSPISGHRSVSWYQQTPGQGLQFLFEYFSETQRNKGNFPGRFSGRQFSNSRSEMNVSTLELGDSALYLCASSLTRSLHEQYFGPGTRLTVT.

The V gene is TRBV6-6, the J gene TRBJ2-1. The CDR3 consists of 12 residues. CDR1 is MNHNY, CDR2 SVGAGI, per germline (reference sequence). The CDR3 loop reads CASSYTAYEQFF.

The chain has TRBV7-2 and TRBJ2-7. Germline loops: CDR1 SGHTA, CDR2 FQGNSA. The CDR3 covers 13 residues. CDR3 sequence: CASSLALSSEQYF.

This chain joins TRBV7-8 and TRBJ1-1. Germline V lookup: CDR1 SGHVS, CDR2 FQNEAQ. This CDR3 region has 14 residues. The CDR3 sequence is CASSLVARNTEAFF.

The J gene is TRBJ1-4, the V gene TRBV5-1; TCRdb reports TRBD1, a call that lacks DNA to check it against. Germline CDR1 SGHRS, CDR2 YFSETQ. There are 15 residues in the CDR3. The CDR3 loop reads CASSLAGQEWEKLFF.

This rearrangement joins TRBV7-6 to TRBJ2-7; TCRdb indicates TRBD1, and absent DNA this call remains unverified. The CDR3 is made up of 13 amino acids. The germline CDR1 and CDR2 sequences are SGHVS and FNYEAQ. This chain's CDR3 is CASTPQGNYEQYF.

V is TRBV29-1 and J is TRBJ2-2. CDR1 is SQVTM and CDR2 is ANQGSEA in the germline V gene. The CDR3 is 11 amino acids. This CDR3 reads CSAGEPGELFF.

The V call is TRBV7-9, the J call TRBJ1-2; TCRdb's D call of TRBD1 is untestable without DNA. CDR1 and CDR2 from the germline V gene are SEHNR and FQNEAQ (reference sequence). The CDR3 extends over 14 amino acids. The CDR3 here is CASSAGQGEYGYTF.

The CDR3 protein is CATAPGTDYEQYF. This chain links TRBV15 with TRBJ2-7; TCRdb outputs TRBD1, but without DNA this stays unchecked. Germline V CDR1 and CDR2: LNHNV, YYDKDF (reference sequence). CDR3 length: 13 residues. The full variable domain, completed using reference TRBV15 and TRBJ2-7, is DAMVIQNPRYQVTQFGKPVTLSCSQTLNHNVMYWYQQKSSQAPKLLFHYYDKDFNNEADTPDNFQSRRPNTSFCFLDIRSPGLGDTAMYLCATAPGTDYEQYFGPGTRLTVT.

The rearrangement joins TRBV11-2 to TRBJ1-3; the D gene TCRdb calls, TRBD1, cannot be checked with no DNA. The length of the CDR3 is 14 residues. Germline CDR1 reads SGHAT; CDR2 reads FQNNGV. The CDR3 is CASSNDRLSNTIYF.